Sequencing of this TCR beta chain was carried out in a study of CD8+ T cells in alopecia areata. Extracted RNA was reverse transcribed into cDNA, the sequencing template. Data came from immunoSEQ multiplex PCR; TCRdb stores just in-frame clones and leaves some out. Among over 85,000 clones listed, approximately 60% were seen once. Treatment indicated: oral pan-JAK inhibitor, 5-10 mg twice daily. Between the trimmed V and J ends, which lost 1 base and 2 bases, there was a span of 9 bases. Germline V gene lookup returns CDR1 MNHEY and CDR2 SMNVEV (reference sequence). The CDR3 runs 14 residues. The clonotype comes from a human donor with alopecia areata. The chain employs TRBV27 and TRBJ2-7; D is unclear. The specimen comprised CD8+ T cells sorted from blood, sampled at week 4, from a patient treated with tofacitinib. CDR3 protein: CASSLFSTAYEQYF. CDR3 DNA sequence: TGTGCCAGCAGTTTATTTTCAACCGCCTACGAGCAGTACTTC.